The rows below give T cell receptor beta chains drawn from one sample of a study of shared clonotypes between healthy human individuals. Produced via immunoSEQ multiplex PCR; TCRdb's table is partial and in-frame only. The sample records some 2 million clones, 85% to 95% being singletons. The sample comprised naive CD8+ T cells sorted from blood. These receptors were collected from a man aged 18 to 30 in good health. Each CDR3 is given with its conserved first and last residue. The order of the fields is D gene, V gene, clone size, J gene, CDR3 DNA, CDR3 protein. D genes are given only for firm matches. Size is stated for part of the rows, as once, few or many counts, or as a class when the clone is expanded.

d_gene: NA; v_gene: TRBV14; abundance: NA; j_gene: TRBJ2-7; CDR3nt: TGTGCCAGCAGCCAGGACCGGGACAACTACGAGCAGTACTTC; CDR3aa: CASSQDRDNYEQYF
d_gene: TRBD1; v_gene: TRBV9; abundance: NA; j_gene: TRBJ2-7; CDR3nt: TGTGCCAGCAGCCCAGGACAGGGGCGACCCTACGAGCAGTACTTC; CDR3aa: CASSPGQGRPYEQYF
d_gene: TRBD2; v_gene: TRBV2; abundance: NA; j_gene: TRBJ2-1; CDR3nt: TGTGCCAGTCACGAGGGACTAGCGTCCAGTGAGCAGTTCTTC; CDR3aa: CASHEGLASSEQFF
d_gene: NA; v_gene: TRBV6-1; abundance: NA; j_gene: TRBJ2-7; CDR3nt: TGTGCCAGCATGGACAGTGAGCCCGAGCAGTACTTC; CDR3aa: CASMDSEPEQYF
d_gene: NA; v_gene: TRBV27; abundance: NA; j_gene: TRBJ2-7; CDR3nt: TGTGCCAGCAGTTTAGGGGGCCCCCTCGCACCCTACGAGCAGTACTTC; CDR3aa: CASSLGGPLAPYEQYF
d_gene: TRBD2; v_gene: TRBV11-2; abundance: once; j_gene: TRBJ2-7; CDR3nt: TGTGCCAGCAGCCGGGAGACTAGCGGGGCCTCCTACGAGCAGTACTTC; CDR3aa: CASSRETSGASYEQYF
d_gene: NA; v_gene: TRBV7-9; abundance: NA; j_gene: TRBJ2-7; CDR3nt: TGTGCCAGCAGCTGGACGGACTCGGTAACCCCGTGGGAGCAGTACTTC; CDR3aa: CASSWTDSVTPWEQYF
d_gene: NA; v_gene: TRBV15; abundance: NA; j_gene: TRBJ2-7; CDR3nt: TGTGCCACCAGCCCTGGACAGTCCTTCTACGAGCAGTACTTC; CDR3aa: CATSPGQSFYEQYF
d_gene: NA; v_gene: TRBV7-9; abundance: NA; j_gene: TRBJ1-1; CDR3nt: TGTGCCAGCAGCTCAAAATGGACTGAAGCTTTCTTT; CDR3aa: CASSSKWTEAFF
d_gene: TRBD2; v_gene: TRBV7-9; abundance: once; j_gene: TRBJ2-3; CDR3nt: TGTGCCAGCAGCTTAGATTTCGGGCTAGCGGGCACAGATACGCAGTATTTT; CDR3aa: CASSLDFGLAGTDTQYF